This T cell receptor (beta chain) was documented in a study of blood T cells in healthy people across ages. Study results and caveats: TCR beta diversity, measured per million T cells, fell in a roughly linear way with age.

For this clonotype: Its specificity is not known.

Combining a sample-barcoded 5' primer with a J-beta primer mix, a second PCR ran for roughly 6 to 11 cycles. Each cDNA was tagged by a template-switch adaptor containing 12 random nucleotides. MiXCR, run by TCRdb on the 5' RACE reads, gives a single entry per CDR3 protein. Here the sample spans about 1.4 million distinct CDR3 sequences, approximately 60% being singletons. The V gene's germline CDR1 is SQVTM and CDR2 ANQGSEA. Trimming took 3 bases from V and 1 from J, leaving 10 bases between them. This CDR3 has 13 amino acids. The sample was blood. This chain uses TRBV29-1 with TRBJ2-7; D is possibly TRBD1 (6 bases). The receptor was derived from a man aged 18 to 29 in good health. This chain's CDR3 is CSVDLQGSYEQYF. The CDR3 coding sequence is TGCAGCGTTGATCTCCAGGGGTCCTACGAGCAGTACTTC.